The next 6 T cell receptor beta chains were all read from a single sample in a study of a mutant IDH1 vaccine in newly diagnosed glioma (TCRdb year 2021). Antigen specificity for these receptors is unknown. The library was built by means of the immunoSEQ multiplex PCR assay. What TCRdb holds here is the immuneACCESS table cut down to in-frame rearrangements. Part of the clones is not present; checked against another copy, under half of the missing clones reflect an unresolved V gene, and the others are unexplained. The sample data list 30,000 to 45,000 clones, and about nine tenths of these were observed just once. The ten largest clones add up to 2% to 3% of the sample. The time point label for this specimen denotes: week 5, during vaccination. Every vaccine dose consisted of 300 ug of a 20-mer mutant IDH1 peptide in Montanide, administered subcutaneously together with topical imiquimod. Material: PBMCs, obtained from a glioma patient whose treatment included an IDH1 peptide vaccine. The receptors come from a man in his forties or fifties with glioma.

J is TRBJ1-1 and V is TRBV30, with 7 bases fitting TRBD1. Germline trimming cut 8 bases from V and 4 bases from J; bases unmatched to any gene: 10. The CDR3 extends over 13 amino acids. Germline CDR1 and CDR2: GTSNPN and SVGIG (reference sequence). The CDR3 protein is CARRLQGGTEAFF. Here the CDR3 DNA reads TGTGCCCGAAGACTGCAGGGGGGCACTGAAGCTTTCTTT.

This rearrangement joins TRBV9 to TRBJ2-5; D not certain. The closer fit of TRBJ2-7 to the DNA end suggests the J call may be wrong. Germline V gives CDR1 SGDLS, CDR2 YYNGEE. The CDR3 contains 15 residues. The CDR3: CASSVTALRSYEQYF. For the CDR3, the DNA is TGTGCCAGCAGCGTAACGGCTCTACGCTCCTACGAGCAGTACTTC.

This chain uses TRBV4-1 with TRBJ1-2; D call uncertain. Germline CDR1 and CDR2: MGHRA and YSYEKL. V lost 0 bases to trimming and J lost 7 bases, with 15 bases between them. The CDR3 sequence is 15 residues long. The CDR3 spells CASSQDVRSWGGYTF. The CDR3, as DNA: TGCGCCAGCAGCCAAGATGTGCGGAGCTGGGGTGGCTACACCTTC.

With regard to this clone: Germline is not matched at one junction end, which may reflect a read error. Other nucleotide sequences in the sample specify the same CDR3. V usage is TRBV2 and J usage is TRBJ2-7; 7 bases fit TRBD2. The CDR3 loop spans 15 amino acids. Per germline, CDR1 SNHLY and CDR2 FYNNEI. The CDR3 DNA sequence: TGTGCCAGCAGTGATCCGCGGGAGACCTACTACGAGCAGTACTTT. Encoded protein: CASSDPRETYYEQYF.

The gene calls are TRBV7-2 and TRBJ2-7; 8 positions match TRBD1. V was clipped by 5 bases and J by 0 bases; unmatched bases: 6. Germline assignment: CDR1 SGHTA and CDR2 FQGNSA. The CDR3 is 15 residues long. Here the CDR3 reads CASSTRTGSSYEQYF. CDR3 DNA: TGTGCCAGCAGCACAAGGACAGGGAGCTCCTACGAGCAGTACTTC.

This clone showed up just once. One junction end does not reproduce the germline sequence, and a read error may be involved. The chain carries TRBV5-6 and TRBJ2-1; unclear D gene. Germline CDR1 is SGHDT and CDR2 is YYEEEE. The CDR3 contains 17 residues. CDR3 in amino acids: CASSLGVKQWLHSEQFF. The CDR3 DNA sequence: TGTGCCAGTAGCTTGGGTGTGAAACAGTGGCTCCATAGTGAGCAGTTCTTC.